This TCR beta chain was documented in a study of cytomegalovirus exposure and HLA in healthy donors. About the research overall: A subsequent analysis stated that the 100 to 150 validation repertoires were run on the same platform as the approximately 610 first-cohort repertoires.

General study points: The CMV antigen specificity of three CMV-associated chains was confirmed through in vitro analysis. The dataset shows that most TCR sequences were rare, while some public TCRs occurred in many donors. There were approximately 150 TCR beta chains listed as cytomegalovirus-associated.

As concerns this clone: The antigen is undetermined.

Using immunoSEQ multiplex PCR, the repertoire was profiled, and TCRdb retains in-frame clones only, with some absent. The data hold 110,000 or so clones, with around 89% observed a single time. Sequenced material: PBMCs. The receptor's source is a man aged 18 to 29 in good health and CMV-seronegative.

The CDR3 DNA is TGTGCCAGCAGAAGAGGGCGGGGACAGGACTACGAGCAGTACTTC. Translated, it gives CASRRGRGQDYEQYF. The rearrangement joins TRBV7-2 to TRBJ2-7; 8 positions match TRBD1. The ends lost 6 bases at V and 3 bases at J; junction bases unmatched: 10. This CDR3 contains 15 residues. From germline, CDR1 is SGHTA and CDR2 FQGNSA.